This T cell receptor beta chain comes out of a study of IL-17A CD8 T cells in psoriatic arthritis synovium. With respect to the entire study: The study aimed to define the phenotype, molecular profile and function of synovial IL-17A+CD8+ T cells in psoriatic arthritis pathogenesis. The research as a whole found: In two patients, many Tc17 clones also appeared in the synovial Tc1 population, producing Morisita overlap indices above 0.8. Some individual clones occupied over 5% of the repertoire, though most synovial CD8+ subsets remained polyclonal. Cells came from synovial fluid rather than synovial tissue, since no psoriatic arthritis synovial tissue samples were available. Only a few patients were covered by TCR sequencing, and this limited sample size was acknowledged by the authors.

CDR1 is given as MNHEY and CDR2 as SMNVEV, both from the germline V gene (reference sequence). Reading from cysteine to phenylalanine, the CDR3 counts 14 amino acids. Only the CDR3 portion is preserved as DNA: 42 bases, with reading frame beginning at the first base. V is shortened by 5 bases, J by 3 bases, and the region joining them spans 11 bases. Magnetically isolated CD3+ T cells were stimulated around 1.5 hours with PMA and ionomycin, then labeled by IL-17A and IFNgamma cytokine secretion assays. Synovial fluid effusions were drawn by aspiration from the actively inflamed joints of psoriatic arthritis patients. For each patient, synovial fluid served as the source from which three memory CD8+ T cell populations were isolated by sorting: Tc1 cells (IL-17A-IFNgamma+), Tc17 cells (IL-17A+) and the bulk memory fraction, allowing their TCR repertoires to be compared. Psoriatic arthritis patients met the Classification of Psoriatic Arthritis Study Group (CASPAR) criteria. Cells secreting cytokines were also stained with a viability dye and with anti-CD3, CD8, CD14 and CD4 antibodies, then sorted on a BD FACSAria. TCRbeta sequencing was performed on sorted synovial fluid CD8+ T cell subsets from a few patients with psoriatic arthritis. After isolation with Lymphoprep, synovial fluid mononuclear cells were cryopreserved in liquid nitrogen until use. The medium used for cryopreservation was made up of 50% fetal calf serum and approximately 9.5% dimethyl sulfoxide.

A note on this clone: Its antigen has not been determined. No base-level quality is on record; no much larger clone is a single base apart.

After DNA extraction (Qiagen), TCRbeta V-D-J rearrangements underwent bias-controlled amplification and then high-throughput sequencing (immunoSEQ; Adaptive Biotech). For the original study's pipeline: The immunoSEQ Analyzer platform was used to analyze productive sequences at the sequence level. Clonality was calculated as 1 minus Pielou's evenness, so values run from 0 (highly polyclonal) up to 1 (monoclonal). How much repertoires overlapped between subsets was quantified with the Morisita index, which goes from 0 (no similarity) to 1 (complete similarity). What TCRdb holds here is the immuneACCESS table cut down to in-frame rearrangements. Part of the clones is not present; checked against another copy, under half of the missing clones reflect an unresolved V gene, and the others are unexplained. V and J calls and clone size are those listed in that table; D and trimming were worked out from the DNA. This sample has more than 2,000 clones in its table, and roughly 76% of those were observed once. The ten largest make up roughly 16% of the sample.

The clonotype comes from a human donor with psoriatic arthritis. The sample consisted of IFN-gamma+ CD8+ T cells from synovial fluid. What this sample's cell subset or site label stands for: IL-17A-IFNgamma+ memory CD8+ (Tc1) cells. This receptor chain uses TRBV27 and TRBJ1-5; the D region possibly corresponds to TRBD1 (5 bases align). The nucleotide sequence is given as TGTGCCAGCAGTCCGCGACAGTACAATCAGCCCCAGCATTTT. This sequence encodes CASSPRQYNQPQHF.